This T cell receptor (beta chain) was recorded in a study of cytomegalovirus exposure and HLA in healthy donors. PCR amplification relied on 60 Vbeta primers (plus 13 Jbeta primers). Using immunoSEQ multiplex PCR, the repertoire was profiled, and TCRdb retains in-frame clones only, with some absent. This table has approximately 150,000 clones, around 75% appearing once. V gave up 4 bases and J gave up 5 bases; unmatched junction bases: 8. Per germline, CDR1 SGHRS and CDR2 YFSETQ. The CDR3 runs 14 residues. Sequenced sample: PBMCs. The J gene is TRBJ1-1, the V gene TRBV5-1; 7 nucleotides match TRBD1. The source of this sequence is a woman younger than 45 in good health and CMV-seronegative. The CDR3 is CASSRQGQRTEAFF. The CDR3 coding sequence is TGCGCCAGCAGCCGACAGGGCCAGCGGACTGAAGCTTTCTTT.